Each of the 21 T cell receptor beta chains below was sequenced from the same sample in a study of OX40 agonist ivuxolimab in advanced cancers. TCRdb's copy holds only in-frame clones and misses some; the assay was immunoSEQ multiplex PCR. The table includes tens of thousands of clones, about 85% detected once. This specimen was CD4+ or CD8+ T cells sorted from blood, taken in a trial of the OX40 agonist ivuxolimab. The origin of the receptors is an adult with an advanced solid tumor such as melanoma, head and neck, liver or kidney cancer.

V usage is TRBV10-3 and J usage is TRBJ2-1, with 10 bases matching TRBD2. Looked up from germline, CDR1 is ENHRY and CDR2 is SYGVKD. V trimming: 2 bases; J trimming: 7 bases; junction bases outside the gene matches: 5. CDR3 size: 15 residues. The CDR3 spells CAISEGASGSNEQFF. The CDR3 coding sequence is TGTGCCATCAGTGAGGGGGCTAGCGGGAGTAATGAGCAGTTCTTC.

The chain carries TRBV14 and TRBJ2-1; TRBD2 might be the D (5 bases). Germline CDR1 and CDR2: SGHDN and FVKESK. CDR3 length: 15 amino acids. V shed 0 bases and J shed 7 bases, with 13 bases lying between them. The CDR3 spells CASSQDRRVRNEQFF. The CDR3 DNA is TGTGCCAGCAGCCAAGATAGGCGGGTTCGAAATGAGCAGTTCTTC.

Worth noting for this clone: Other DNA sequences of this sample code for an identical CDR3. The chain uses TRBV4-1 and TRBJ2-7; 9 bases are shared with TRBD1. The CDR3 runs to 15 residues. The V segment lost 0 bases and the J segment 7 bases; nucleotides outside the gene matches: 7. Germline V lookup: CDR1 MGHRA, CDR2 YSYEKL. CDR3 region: CASSQEGTGPREQYF. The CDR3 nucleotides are TGCGCCAGCAGCCAAGAAGGGACAGGGCCCCGGGAGCAGTACTTC.

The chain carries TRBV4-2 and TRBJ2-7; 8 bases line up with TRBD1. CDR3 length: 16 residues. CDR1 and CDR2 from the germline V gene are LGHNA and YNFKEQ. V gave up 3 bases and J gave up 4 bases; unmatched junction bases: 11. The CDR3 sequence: CASSQRMSGQAYEQYF. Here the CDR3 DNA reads TGTGCCAGCAGCCAGAGGATGTCGGGACAGGCATACGAGCAGTACTTC.

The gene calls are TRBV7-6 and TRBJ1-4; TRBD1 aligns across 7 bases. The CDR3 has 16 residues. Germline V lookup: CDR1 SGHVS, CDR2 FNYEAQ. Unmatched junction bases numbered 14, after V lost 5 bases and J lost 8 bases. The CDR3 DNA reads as TGTGCCAGCAGCGCCCGACAGGGATCCGCTGAAGAAAAACTGTTTTTT. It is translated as CASSARQGSAEEKLFF.

CDR3 bases: TGTGCCAGCAGTTGGACAGGGCACAATGAGCAGTTCTTC. Translating gives CASSWTGHNEQFF. The J gene is TRBJ2-1, the V gene TRBV2; 8 bases fit TRBD1. CDR3 size: 13 residues. J lost 5 bases, V lost 5 bases, and 2 bases had no gene match. Germline V gives CDR1 SNHLY, CDR2 FYNNEI.

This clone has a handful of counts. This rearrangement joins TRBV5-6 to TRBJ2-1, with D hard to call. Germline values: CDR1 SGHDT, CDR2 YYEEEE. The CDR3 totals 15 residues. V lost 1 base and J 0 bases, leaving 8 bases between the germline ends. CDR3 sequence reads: CASSLLTDSYNEQFF. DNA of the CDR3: TGTGCCAGCAGCTTGCTAACCGACTCCTACAATGAGCAGTTCTTC.

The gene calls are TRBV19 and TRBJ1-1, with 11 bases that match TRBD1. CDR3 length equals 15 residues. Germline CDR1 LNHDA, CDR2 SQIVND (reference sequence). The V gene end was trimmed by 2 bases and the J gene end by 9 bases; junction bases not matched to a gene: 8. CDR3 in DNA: TGTGCCAGTAGTATAAGTCCTGGGACAGGGGGTCAAGCTTTCTTT. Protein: CASSISPGTGGQAFF.

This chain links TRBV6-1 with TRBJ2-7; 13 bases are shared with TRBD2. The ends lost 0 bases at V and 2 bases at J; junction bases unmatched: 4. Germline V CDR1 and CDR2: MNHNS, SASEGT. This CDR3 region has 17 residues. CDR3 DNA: TGTGCCAGCAGTGAAGCCCGCGGACTAGCGGGAGCCTACGAGCAGTACTTC. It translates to CASSEARGLAGAYEQYF.

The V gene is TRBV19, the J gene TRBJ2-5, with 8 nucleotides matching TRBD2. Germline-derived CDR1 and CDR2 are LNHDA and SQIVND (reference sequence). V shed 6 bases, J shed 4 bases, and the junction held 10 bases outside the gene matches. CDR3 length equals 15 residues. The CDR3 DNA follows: TGTGCCAGTAGGGCTTCGGCGGGAGGAGGAGAGACCCAGTACTTC. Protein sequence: CASRASAGGGETQYF.

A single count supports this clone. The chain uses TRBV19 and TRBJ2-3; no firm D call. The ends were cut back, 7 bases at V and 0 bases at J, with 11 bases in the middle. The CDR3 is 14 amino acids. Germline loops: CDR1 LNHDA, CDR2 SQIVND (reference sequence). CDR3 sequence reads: CASKASPSTDTQYF. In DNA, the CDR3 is TGTGCCAGTAAGGCGTCTCCTAGCACAGATACGCAGTATTTT.

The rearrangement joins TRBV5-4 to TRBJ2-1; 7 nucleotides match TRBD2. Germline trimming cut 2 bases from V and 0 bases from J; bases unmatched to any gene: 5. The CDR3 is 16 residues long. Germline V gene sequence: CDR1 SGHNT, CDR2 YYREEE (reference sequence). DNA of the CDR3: TGTGCCAGCAGCTTCGGCGGGAGTCGCTCCTACAATGAGCAGTTCTTC. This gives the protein CASSFGGSRSYNEQFF. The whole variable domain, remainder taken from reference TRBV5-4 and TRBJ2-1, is ETGVTQSPTHLIKTRGQQVTLRCSSQSGHNTVSWYQQALGQGPQFIFQYYREEENGRGNFPPRFSGLQFPNYSSELNVNALELDDSALYLCASSFGGSRSYNEQFFGPGTRLTVL.

The CDR3 coding sequence is TGCGCCAGCAGTCACGACGAGGTGGGAGGGGACCCGACTAGTTACGATGAGCAGTTCTTC. Translating gives CASSHDEVGGDPTSYDEQFF. This sequence joins TRBV5-1 and TRBJ2-1, with TRBD2 matching 7 bases. The CDR3 contains 20 residues. The V gene's germline CDR1 is SGHRS and CDR2 YFSETQ. With V trimmed by 5 bases and J by 8 bases, 28 bases remained unmatched.

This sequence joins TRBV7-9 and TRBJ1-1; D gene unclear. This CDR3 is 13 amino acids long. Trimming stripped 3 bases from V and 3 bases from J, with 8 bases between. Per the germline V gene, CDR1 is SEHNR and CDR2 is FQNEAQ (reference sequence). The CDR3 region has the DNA TGTGCCAGCAGCTTGAGACGGGACACTGAAGCTTTCTTT. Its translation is CASSLRRDTEAFF.

The CDR3 loop is CTTDVAGGPYEQYF. In nucleotides, the CDR3 is TGCACCACCGACGTAGCGGGAGGCCCCTACGAGCAGTACTTC. The chain joins TRBV1 to TRBJ2-7; TRBD2, as called in the table, went unchecked against the DNA. TRBV1 is reported as a pseudogene. The CDR3 totals 14 residues.

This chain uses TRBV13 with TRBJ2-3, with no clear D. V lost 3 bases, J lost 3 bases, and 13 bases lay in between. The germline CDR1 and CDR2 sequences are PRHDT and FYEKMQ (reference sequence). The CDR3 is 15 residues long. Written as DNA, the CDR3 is TGTGCCAGCAGCTTCGTGGATGATTCAACAGATACGCAGTATTTT. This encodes CASSFVDDSTDTQYF.

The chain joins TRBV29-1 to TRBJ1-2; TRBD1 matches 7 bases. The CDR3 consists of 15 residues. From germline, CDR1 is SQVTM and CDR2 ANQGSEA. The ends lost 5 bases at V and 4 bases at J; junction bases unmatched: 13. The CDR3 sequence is CSVSPSGTEIYGYTF. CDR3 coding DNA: TGCAGCGTTTCCCCATCCGGGACAGAGATCTATGGCTACACCTTC.

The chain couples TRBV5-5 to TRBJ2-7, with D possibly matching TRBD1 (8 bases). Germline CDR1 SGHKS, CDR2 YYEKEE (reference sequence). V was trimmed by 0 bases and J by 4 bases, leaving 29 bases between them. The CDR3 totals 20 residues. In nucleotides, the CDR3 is TGTGCCAGCAGCTTGGTCGACAGGGGACTACGTCCGGGAGGAGAATACGAGCAGTACTTC. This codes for CASSLVDRGLRPGGEYEQYF.

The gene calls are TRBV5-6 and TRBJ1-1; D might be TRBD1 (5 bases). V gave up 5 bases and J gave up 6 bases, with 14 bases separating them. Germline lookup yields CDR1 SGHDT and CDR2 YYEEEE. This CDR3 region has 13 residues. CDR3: CASRFRVGAEAFF. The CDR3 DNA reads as TGTGCCAGCAGGTTCAGGGTTGGTGCTGAAGCTTTCTTT.

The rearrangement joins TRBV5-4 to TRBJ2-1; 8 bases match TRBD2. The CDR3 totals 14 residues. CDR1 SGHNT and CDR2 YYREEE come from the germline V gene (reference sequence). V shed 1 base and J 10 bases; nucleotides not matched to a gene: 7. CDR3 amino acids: CASSLIGTSLEQFF. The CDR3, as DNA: TGTGCCAGCAGCTTGATTGGGACTAGTTTAGAGCAGTTCTTC.

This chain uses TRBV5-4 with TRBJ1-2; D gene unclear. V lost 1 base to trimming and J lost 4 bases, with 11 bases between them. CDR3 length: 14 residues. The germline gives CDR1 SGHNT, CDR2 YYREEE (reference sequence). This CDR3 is CASSLSKGLYGYTF. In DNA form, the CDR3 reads TGTGCCAGCAGCTTGAGTAAGGGCCTCTATGGCTACACCTTC.